This T cell receptor (beta chain) was recorded in a study of a mutant IDH1 vaccine in newly diagnosed glioma. Study-wide context: During weeks 1, 3, 5, 7, 11, 15, 19 and 23, patients received eight vaccinations. Mean patient age was about 44 years; 62.5% were male and around 40% female. Pretreatment consisted of radiotherapy, temozolomide, or both, with most receiving both.

By share, this clone ranks as medium-sized. What it binds is not known. This CDR3 is also generated by other DNA sequences in the sample. Time point given: week 5, during vaccination. Vaccinated patients received 300 ug of mutant IDH1 20-mer peptide per dose, with topical imiquimod. Trimming stripped 1 base from V and 4 bases from J, with 11 bases between. Germline CDR1 and CDR2: MNHNS and SASEGT. The CDR3 has 14 amino acids. The data were produced by immunoSEQ multiplex PCR, yet TCRdb's version contains in-frame clones alone and is incomplete. Seen here are around 58,000 clones, about 80% observed once, and the top ten hold 3% to 4%.

The chain links TRBV6-1 to TRBJ2-7; D possibly corresponds to TRBD1 (6 bases). The origin of this receptor is a man aged 25 to 40 with glioma. The sequencing here drew on PBMCs, taken from a glioma patient whose treatment included an IDH1 peptide vaccine. The CDR3 region has the DNA TGTGCCAGCAGTGAAGAAGAAGGGGGTTACGAGCAGTACTTC. Translating gives CASSEEEGGYEQYF.